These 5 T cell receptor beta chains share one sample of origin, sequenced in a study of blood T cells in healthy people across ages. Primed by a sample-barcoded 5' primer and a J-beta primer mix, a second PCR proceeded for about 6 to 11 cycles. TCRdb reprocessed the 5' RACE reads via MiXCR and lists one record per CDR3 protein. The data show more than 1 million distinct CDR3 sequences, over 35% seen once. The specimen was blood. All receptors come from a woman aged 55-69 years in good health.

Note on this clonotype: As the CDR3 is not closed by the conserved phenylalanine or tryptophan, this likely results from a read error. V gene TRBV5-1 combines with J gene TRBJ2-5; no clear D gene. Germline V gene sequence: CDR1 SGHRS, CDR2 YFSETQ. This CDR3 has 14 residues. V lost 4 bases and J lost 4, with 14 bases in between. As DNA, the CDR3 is TGCGCCAGCAGCCCTAACATCGAACCAGAGACCCAGTACGTC. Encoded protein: CASSPNIEPETQYV.

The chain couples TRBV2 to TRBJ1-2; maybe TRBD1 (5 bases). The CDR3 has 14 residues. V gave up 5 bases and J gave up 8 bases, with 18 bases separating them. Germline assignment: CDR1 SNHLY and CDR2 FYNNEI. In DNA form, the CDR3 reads TGTGCCAGCAGTCAACACCGGGACGAAGCCGGCTACACCTTC. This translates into CASSQHRDEAGYTF.

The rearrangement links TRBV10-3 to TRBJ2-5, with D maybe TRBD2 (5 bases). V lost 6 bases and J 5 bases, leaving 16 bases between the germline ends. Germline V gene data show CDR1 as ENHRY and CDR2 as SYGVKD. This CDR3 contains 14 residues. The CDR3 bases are TGTGCCATCAGAGCCTCGGAGGCCGGGGAGACCCAGTACTTC. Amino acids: CAIRASEAGETQYF.

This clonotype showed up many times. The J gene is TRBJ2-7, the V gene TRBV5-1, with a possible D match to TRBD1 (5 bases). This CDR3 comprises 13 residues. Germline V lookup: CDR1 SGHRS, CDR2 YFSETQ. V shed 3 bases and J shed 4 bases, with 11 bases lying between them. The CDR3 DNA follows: TGCGCCAGCAGCTCGACAGAACATTACGAGCAGTACTTC. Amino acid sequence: CASSSTEHYEQYF.

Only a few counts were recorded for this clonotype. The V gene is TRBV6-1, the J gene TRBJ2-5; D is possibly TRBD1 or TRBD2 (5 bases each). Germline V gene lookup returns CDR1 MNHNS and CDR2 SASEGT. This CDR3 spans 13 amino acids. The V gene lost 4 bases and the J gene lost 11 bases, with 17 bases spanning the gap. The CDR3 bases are TGTGCCAGCAGTGCTCACGGGACCTACGAACAGTACTTC. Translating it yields CASSAHGTYEQYF.